This T cell receptor (beta chain) is drawn from a study of response to subunit inactivated influenza vaccine. Findings and caveats of the study: With each seasonal influenza vaccination, the authors suggested, few new T cells are recruited.

Germline assignment: CDR1 ENHRY and CDR2 SYGVKD. Between the trimmed V and J ends, which lost 0 bases and 7 bases, there was a span of 6 bases. The CDR3 is made up of 12 amino acids. TCRdb re-called the RT-PCR reads through MiXCR, storing one row per CDR3 protein. The profile covers 300,000 to 350,000 distinct CDR3 sequences, with around a fifth appearing a single time and roughly a tenth taken by the ten largest. This clonotype was found once. Its cognate antigen is unknown. Sequences were derived from PBMCs from blood, sampled approximately 22 months after vaccination. V gene TRBV10-3 combines with J gene TRBJ1-2; D is unresolved. This sequence was found in a man in his fifties or sixties who received an inactivated influenza vaccine. The CDR3 bases are TGTGCCATCAGTGAGTCTACCACTGGCTACACCTTC. This sequence encodes CAISESTTGYTF.